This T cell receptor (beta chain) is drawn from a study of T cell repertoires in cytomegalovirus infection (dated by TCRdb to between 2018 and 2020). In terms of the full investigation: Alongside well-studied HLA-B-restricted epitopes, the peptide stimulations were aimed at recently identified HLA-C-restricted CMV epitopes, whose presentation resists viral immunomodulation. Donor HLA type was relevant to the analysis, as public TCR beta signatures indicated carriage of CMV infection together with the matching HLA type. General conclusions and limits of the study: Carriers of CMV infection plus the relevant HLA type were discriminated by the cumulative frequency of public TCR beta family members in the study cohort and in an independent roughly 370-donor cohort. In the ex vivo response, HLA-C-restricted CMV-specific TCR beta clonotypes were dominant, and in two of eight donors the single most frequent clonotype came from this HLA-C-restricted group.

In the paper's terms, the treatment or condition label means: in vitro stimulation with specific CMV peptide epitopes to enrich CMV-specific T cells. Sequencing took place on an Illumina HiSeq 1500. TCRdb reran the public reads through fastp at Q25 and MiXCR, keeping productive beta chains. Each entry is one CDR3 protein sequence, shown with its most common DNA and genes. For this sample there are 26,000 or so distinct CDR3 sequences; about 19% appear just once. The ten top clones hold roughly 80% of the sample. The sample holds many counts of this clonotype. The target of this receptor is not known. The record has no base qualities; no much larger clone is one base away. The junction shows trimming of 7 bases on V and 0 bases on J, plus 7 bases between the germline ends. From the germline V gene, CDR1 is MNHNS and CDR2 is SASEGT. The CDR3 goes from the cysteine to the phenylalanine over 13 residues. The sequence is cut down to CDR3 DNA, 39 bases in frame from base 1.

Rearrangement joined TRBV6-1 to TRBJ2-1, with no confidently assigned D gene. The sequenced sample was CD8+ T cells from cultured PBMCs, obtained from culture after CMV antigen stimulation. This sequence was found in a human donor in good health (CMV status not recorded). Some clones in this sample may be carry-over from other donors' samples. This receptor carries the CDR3 CASTPSSYNEQFF. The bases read TGTGCCAGCACCCCAAGCTCCTACAATGAGCAGTTCTTC.